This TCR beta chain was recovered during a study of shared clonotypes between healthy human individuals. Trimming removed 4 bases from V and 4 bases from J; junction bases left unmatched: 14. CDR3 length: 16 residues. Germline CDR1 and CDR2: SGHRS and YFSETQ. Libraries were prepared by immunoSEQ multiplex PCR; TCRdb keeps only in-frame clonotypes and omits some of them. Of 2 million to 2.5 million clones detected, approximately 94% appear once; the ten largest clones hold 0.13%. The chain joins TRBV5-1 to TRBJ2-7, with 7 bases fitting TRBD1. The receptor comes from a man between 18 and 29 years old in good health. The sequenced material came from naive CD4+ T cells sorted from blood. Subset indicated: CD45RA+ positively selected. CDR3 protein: CASSLGGTGQQYEQYF. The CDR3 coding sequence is TGCGCCAGCAGCCTAGGTGGGACGGGACAGCAGTACGAGCAGTACTTC.